This passage covers 5 T cell receptor beta chains from one sample sequenced in a study of cytomegalovirus exposure and HLA in healthy donors. The PCR was carried out with 60 Vbeta primers and 13 Jbeta primers. Generated by immunoSEQ multiplex PCR, the TCRdb table keeps only in-frame clones and is missing some. The repertoire holds more than 95,000 clones, with approximately 70% as singletons. Sequences were obtained from PBMCs. The receptors were sampled from a woman aged 40 to 49 in good health and CMV-seropositive.

As concerns this clone: Mismatch with germline at one junction end may stem from a read error. The chain joins TRBV4-2 to TRBJ1-2; D unresolved. The germline V gene encodes CDR1 LGHNA and CDR2 YNFKEQ. This CDR3 is built from 14 residues. CDR3: CASSQVVRSYDYTF. The CDR3 DNA reads TGTGCCAGCAGCCAAGTGGTCAGGTCCTATGACTACACCTTC.

This chain uses TRBV29-1 with TRBJ2-1, with 7 positions matching TRBD2. V lost 6 bases and J lost 3; bases outside the gene matches: 11. The germline V gene has CDR1 SQVTM and CDR2 ANQGSEA. CDR3 length: 15 amino acids. Here the CDR3 DNA reads TGCAGCGTAGGGCGGCGAGCGGGAAACTACAATGAGCAGTTCTTC. Its translation is CSVGRRAGNYNEQFF.

This chain joins TRBV19 and TRBJ2-2, with D unclear. This CDR3 spans 14 amino acids. CDR1 and CDR2 from the germline V gene are LNHDA and SQIVND (reference sequence). Trimming took off 5 bases at V and 1 base at J, with 8 bases between the two ends. The CDR3 loop reads CASSPPENTGELFF. For the CDR3, the DNA is TGTGCCAGTAGTCCCCCAGAGAACACCGGGGAGCTGTTTTTT. Combining the CDR3 with reference TRBV19 and TRBJ2-2 gives the whole variable domain DGGITQSPKYLFRKEGQNVTLSCEQNLNHDAMYWYRQDPGQGLRLIYYSQIVNDFQKGDIAEGYSVSREKKESFPLTVTSAQKNPTAFYLCASSPPENTGELFFGEGSRLTVL.

This clone was picked up a small number of times. The chain uses TRBV5-6 and TRBJ2-7; 9 bases fit TRBD2. After removal of 8 bases from V and 4 bases from J, the junction contained 25 bases not matched to a gene. The CDR3 is 19 amino acids. Per the germline V gene, CDR1 is SGHDT and CDR2 is YYEEEE. The CDR3 loop reads CASGGTRGGGRVYEYEQYF. Here the CDR3 DNA reads TGTGCCAGTGGAGGAACCCGGGGAGGCGGGAGGGTCTATGAGTACGAGCAGTACTTC. Full variable domain (rest looked up from reference TRBV5-6 and TRBJ2-7): DAGVTQSPTHLIKTRGQQVTLRCSPKSGHDTVSWYQQALGQGPQFIFQYYEEEERQRGNFPDRFSGHQFPNYSSELNVNALLLGDSALYLCASGGTRGGGRVYEYEQYFGPGTRLTVT.

This chain joins TRBV28 and TRBJ1-2; D is undetermined. This CDR3 region has 14 residues. Germline assignment: CDR1 MDHEN and CDR2 SYDVKM. V lost 3 bases and J lost 1, with 9 bases in between. CDR3 nucleotide sequence: TGTGCCAGCAGTTTGTGGCTTCTTAACTATGGCTACACCTTC. Translation gives CASSLWLLNYGYTF.